This T cell receptor beta chain was recorded in a study of cytomegalovirus exposure and HLA in healthy donors. Across the study: A preliminary data release comprised tens of millions of unique TCRs obtained from HLA-typed donors. Study-wide results and caveats: Presence/absence analysis assumed near-uniform sequencing depth across donors. The majority of CMV-associated TCR beta chains were reported as apparently HLA-restricted in a later analysis.

About this clone: What it binds is unknown.

The PCR used 60 Vbeta and 13 Jbeta primers. Here immunoSEQ multiplex PCR was the method, and the copy in TCRdb shows in-frame clones only, minus some. The sample shows under 250,000 clones, roughly four fifths of them seen only once. CDR1 is SNHLY and CDR2 is FYNNEI in the germline V gene. The V gene lost 8 bases and the J gene lost 5 bases, with 12 bases spanning the gap. The length of the CDR3 is 12 residues. V and J are TRBV2 and TRBJ2-5; D gene unclear. Input material: PBMCs. This TCR was sampled from a man aged 25-40 years in good health and CMV-seronegative. The CDR3 protein is CASGSIGETQYF. CDR3 nucleotide sequence: TGTGCCAGCGGTTCGATCGGGGAGACCCAGTACTTC.